The clone carrying this TCR beta chain was detected only a few times. Assay used: immunoSEQ multiplex PCR; TCRdb lists only in-frame clones, some missing. In the table there are some 200,000 clones, 78% of which are singletons. These data originate in a study of blood T cell repertoires in COVID-19. Study information: PBMCs, B-cell-depleted T cells, or T cells were the source of the cDNA or gDNA that made up the material.

Per the germline V gene, CDR1 is SEHNR and CDR2 is FQNEAQ (reference sequence). This CDR3 has 17 amino acids. Trimming took off 1 base at V and 2 bases at J, with 15 bases between the two ends. Participants, about 18 to 90 years old, spanned around 25 US areas. Membership in each cohort depended on participant-reported clinical history. The study counted Cohort 3 donors as recovered given two negative PCRs, clearance, or symptom resolution. The sequence derives from a woman aged 50 to 60 who had recovered from COVID-19. The sample taken for sequencing was PBMCs or T cells enriched from blood (not recorded which). The rearrangement joins TRBV7-9 to TRBJ2-1; TRBD2 is a possible D gene (7 bases). In DNA form, the CDR3 reads TGTGCCAGCAGCTTAGTGGGGGCGGGGGCGACCTACAATGAGCAGTTCTTC. This sequence encodes CASSLVGAGATYNEQFF.